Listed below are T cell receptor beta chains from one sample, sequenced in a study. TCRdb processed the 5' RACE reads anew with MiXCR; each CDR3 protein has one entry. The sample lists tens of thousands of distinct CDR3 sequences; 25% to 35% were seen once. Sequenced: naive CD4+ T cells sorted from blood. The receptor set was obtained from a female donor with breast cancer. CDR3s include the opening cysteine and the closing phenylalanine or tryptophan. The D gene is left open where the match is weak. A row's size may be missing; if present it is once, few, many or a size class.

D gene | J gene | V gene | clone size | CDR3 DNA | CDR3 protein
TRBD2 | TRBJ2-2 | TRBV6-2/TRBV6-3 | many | TGTGCCAGCAGCCATAGCGGGAGCAGTACCGGGGAGCTGTTTTTT | CASSHSGSSTGELFF
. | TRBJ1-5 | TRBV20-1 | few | TGCAGTGCTAGAGGTAGGGTGAGCAATCAGCCCCAGCATTTT | CSARGRVSNQPQHF
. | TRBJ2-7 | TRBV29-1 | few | TGCAGCGTTCAGGACAGGGAGGGCTACGAGCAGTACTTC | CSVQDREGYEQYF
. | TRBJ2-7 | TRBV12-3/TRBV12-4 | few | TGTGCCAGCAGTTTCCACGGATCCTACGAGCAGTACTTC | CASSFHGSYEQYF
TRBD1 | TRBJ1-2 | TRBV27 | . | TGTGCCAGCAGTTCCAGACAGGGGCAGGGCTACACCTTC | CASSSRQGQGYTF
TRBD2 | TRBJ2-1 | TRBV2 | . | TGTGCCAGCAGTGAACGGACTAGCGGGGGACTGGCCAATGAGCAGTTCTTC | CASSERTSGGLANEQFF
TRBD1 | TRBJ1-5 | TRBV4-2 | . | TGTGCCAGCAGCCAAAGACAGGGTCTGAATCAGCCCCAGCATTTT | CASSQRQGLNQPQHF
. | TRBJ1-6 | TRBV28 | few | TGTGCCACCATCGGGAGCTCCTATAATTCACCCCTCCACTTT | CATIGSSYNSPLHF
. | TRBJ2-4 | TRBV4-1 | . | TGCGCCAGCAGCCAAGGAAGAGGGGAAAGGGGGGCCAAAAACATTCAGTACTTC | CASSQGRGERGAKNIQYF
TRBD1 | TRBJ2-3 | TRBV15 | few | TGTGCCACTAGCCCCACAGGGGTGGGCACAGATACGCAGTATTTT | CATSPTGVGTDTQYF
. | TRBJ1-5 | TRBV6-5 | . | TGTGCCAGCACCCCCGGCGGGGGGGGGCAGCCCCAGCGTTTT | CASTPGGGGQPQRF
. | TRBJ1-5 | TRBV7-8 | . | TGTGCCAGCACTTCCGTGGATAGCAATCAGCCCCAGCATTTT | CASTSVDSNQPQHF
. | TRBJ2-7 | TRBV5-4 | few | TGTGCCAGCAGCTCGGGACCGCAAGGCAACGAGCAGTACTTC | CASSSGPQGNEQYF